This T cell receptor delta chain was identified during a study of Vδ1+ human thymocytes. Germline CDR1 is TSWWSYY and CDR2 is QGS. V lost 2 bases, J lost 0 bases, and 19 bases stayed unmatched. CDR3 length: 21 amino acids. RNA was extracted from the cells and then reverse transcribed. Pooled V-gene forward primers with one constant-region reverse primer generated the CDR3 amplicons by multiplex PCR. TCRdb made new clone calls on the multiplex PCR reads using CATT. This sample has under 85,000 delta-chain clones, with about 35% found just once. As to this clone: Its antigen is unidentified.

Alphabeta T cells were depleted, then CD3+ Vdelta1+ Vdelta2- thymocytes were FACS-sorted. Between roughly 98% and 99.6% of sorted thymocytes were Vdelta1+. Study-wide findings and caveats: Thymic TRG and TRD repertoires appeared highly polyclonal, with Gaussian CDR3 length distributions. Unlike peripheral blood Vdelta1+ controls, thymic delta-chain sequences included 15% to 20% Vdelta2 and few Vdelta3.

The sequence was obtained from a boy in the first two years of life who had congenital heart surgery. Sample: Vdelta1+ gamma-delta thymocytes from the thymus. Subset: FACS-sorted CD3+ TCRalphabeta- TCRVdelta1+ TCRVdelta2- thymocytes. This chain links TRDV1 with TRDJ1; 9 bases are shared with TRDD3. CDR3: CALGEGKAYWGKNKYTDKLIF. The CDR3 nucleotides read TGTGCTCTTGGGGAAGGTAAGGCCTACTGGGGGAAAAATAAGTACACCGATAAACTCATCTTT.